This is a list of T cell receptor beta chains from one sample in a study of blood T cell repertoires in COVID-19. This table comes from immunoSEQ multiplex PCR, and its TCRdb copy is limited to in-frame clones, with some not included. Altogether roughly 230,000 clones are present, roughly nine tenths being singletons, with the ten largest covering 3.5% to 5%. Sequenced: peripheral blood. The receptors were sampled from a woman in her thirties or forties who had recovered from COVID-19. The CDR3 runs from the conserved cysteine through the conserved F or W. The D gene is left open where the match is weak. The size of a clone is reported for some rows only, either as once, few or many, or as a class for expanded clones.

J gene | V gene | D gene | clone size | CDR3 protein | CDR3 DNA
TRBJ2-3 | TRBV29-1 | TRBD1 | NA | CSAGQADTQYF | TGCAGCGCCGGACAGGCAGATACGCAGTATTTT
TRBJ2-1 | TRBV5-8 | NA | once | CASSLFSYNEQFF | TGTGCCAGCAGCTTGTTTAGCTACAATGAGCAGTTCTTC
TRBJ2-1 | TRBV28 | TRBD1 | NA | CASSSYPGQGKNEQFF | TGTGCCAGCAGCTCCTACCCGGGACAGGGGAAGAATGAGCAGTTCTTC
TRBJ2-3 | TRBV13 | TRBD2 | NA | CASSEGTSESTDTQYF | TGTGCCAGCAGCGAAGGCACTAGCGAAAGCACAGATACGCAGTATTTT
TRBJ2-7 | TRBV6-5 | TRBD1 | NA | CASTGGAYEQYF | TGTGCCAGCACAGGGGGCGCCTACGAGCAGTACTTC
TRBJ2-3 | TRBV28 | NA | NA | CASSSNRVFTDTQYF | TGTGCCAGCAGTTCTAACAGGGTTTTCACAGATACGCAGTATTTT
TRBJ2-5 | TRBV2 | TRBD1 | NA | CASSVTGNGETQYF | TGTGCCAGCAGTGTGACAGGGAATGGGGAGACCCAGTACTTC
TRBJ1-6 | TRBV4-1 | NA | NA | CASSQGPSDSPLHF | TGCGCCAGCAGCCAAGGTCCATCGGATTCACCCCTCCACTTT
TRBJ2-1 | TRBV5-1 | TRBD2 | NA | CASSLSVGSGSSYNEQFF | TGCGCCAGCAGCTTAAGTGTGGGAAGCGGGAGTTCCTACAATGAGCAGTTCTTC
TRBJ2-2 | TRBV19 | NA | NA | CASSTVGVGTGELFF | TGTGCCAGTAGTACCGTGGGAGTCGGCACCGGGGAGCTGTTTTTT
TRBJ1-1 | TRBV19 | TRBD1 | once | CASTAWTGNTEAFF | TGTGCCAGTACCGCCTGGACAGGAAACACTGAAGCTTTCTTT
TRBJ2-3 | TRBV29-1 | TRBD1 | NA | CSGGQGAQDTQYF | TGCAGCGGCGGACAGGGGGCGCAAGATACGCAGTATTTT
TRBJ1-3 | TRBV7-8 | NA | many | CASSSLLVSGNTIYF | TGTGCCAGCAGCTCCTTACTCGTCTCTGGAAACACCATATATTTT
TRBJ1-6 | TRBV2 | NA | NA | CASSSGPFDNSPLHF | TGTGCCAGCAGTTCAGGTCCTTTCGATAATTCACCCCTCCACTTT
TRBJ2-3 | TRBV2 | TRBD2 | few | CASWDYNTDTQYF | TGTGCCAGCTGGGACTACAACACAGATACGCAGTATTTT
TRBJ2-5 | TRBV7-9 | TRBD1 | NA | CASSNTTGGRETQYF | TGTGCCAGCAGCAACACAACAGGGGGCAGAGAGACCCAGTACTTC
TRBJ1-1 | TRBV13 | TRBD1 | NA | CASSVVSDRVITEAFF | TGTGCCAGCAGCGTAGTAAGTGACAGGGTCATCACTGAAGCTTTCTTT
TRBJ2-5 | TRBV6-5 | NA | NA | CASSDRLREETQYF | TGTGCCAGCAGCGATAGGTTGCGGGAAGAGACCCAGTACTTC
TRBJ2-5 | TRBV27 | TRBD1 | NA | CASSLTTGDWLETQYF | TGTGCCAGCAGTTTAACGACAGGGGATTGGTTAGAGACCCAGTACTTC
TRBJ2-4 | TRBV5-4 | TRBD1 | NA | CASSLVGTGEKNIQYF | TGTGCCAGCAGCTTGGTAGGGACAGGGGAAAAAAACATTCAGTACTTC
TRBJ1-6 | TRBV6-6 | NA | NA | CASSNVRSPLHF | TGTGCCAGCAGTAATGTACGGTCACCCCTCCACTTT
TRBJ2-1 | TRBV3-1/TRBV3-2 | NA | once | CASSQTRNSYNEQFF | TGTGCCAGCAGCCAAACTAGGAATTCCTACAATGAGCAGTTCTTC
TRBJ2-5 | TRBV5-5 | TRBD2 | once | CASIVGLATETQYF | TGTGCCAGCATCGTGGGACTAGCAACAGAGACCCAGTACTTC
TRBJ2-2 | TRBV30 | TRBD2 | NA | CAWSVLAGAGELFF | TGTGCCTGGAGTGTACTAGCGGGAGCCGGGGAGCTGTTTTTT
TRBJ2-2 | TRBV28 | TRBD2 | NA | CASSTWVSGGANTGELFF | TGTGCCAGCAGTACCTGGGTGTCGGGAGGGGCGAACACCGGGGAGCTGTTTTTT
TRBJ2-7 | TRBV12-5 | TRBD1 | NA | CASGLERTGGNEQYF | TGTGCTAGTGGTTTGGAAAGGACAGGGGGAAACGAGCAGTACTTC
TRBJ2-2 | TRBV19 | NA | NA | CASSNRDGYTGELFF | TGTGCCAGTAGTAACAGGGACGGGTACACCGGGGAGCTGTTTTTT
TRBJ2-2 | TRBV19 | NA | once | CASTFTGNTGELFF | TGTGCCAGTACCTTCACAGGGAACACCGGGGAGCTGTTTTTT
TRBJ1-6 | TRBV6-5 | TRBD1 | NA | CAMTSTGTGNSPLHF | TGTGCCATGACCTCTACAGGGACAGGTAATTCACCCCTCCACTTT
TRBJ2-3 | TRBV5-4 | TRBD2 | NA | CASKTSGNTDTQYF | TGTGCCAGCAAGACTAGCGGGAACACAGATACGCAGTATTTT
TRBJ1-3 | TRBV7-9 | NA | NA | CASRQGSGNTIYF | TGTGCCAGCAGGCAGGGCTCTGGAAACACCATATATTTT
TRBJ1-6 | TRBV4-1 | TRBD1 | NA | CASSQTGGNNSPLHF | TGCGCCAGCAGCCAAACAGGGGGCAATAATTCACCCCTCCACTTT
TRBJ1-1 | TRBV28 | NA | few | CASSLLGRATVEAFF | TGTGCCAGCAGTTTATTAGGCAGGGCTACGGTCGAAGCTTTCTTT
TRBJ2-7 | TRBV27 | NA | NA | CASSPGILPYEQYF | TGTGCCAGCAGCCCCGGGATCCTGCCCTACGAGCAGTACTTC
TRBJ1-2 | TRBV19 | NA | NA | CASSTRVTNYGYTF | TGTGCCAGTAGTACCAGGGTTACTAACTATGGCTACACCTTC
TRBJ2-1 | TRBV4-3 | TRBD2 | NA | CASSHHSGTRLHEQFF | TGCGCCAGCAGCCACCATTCCGGGACTAGGTTACATGAGCAGTTCTTC
TRBJ2-3 | TRBV19 | NA | NA | CASSIPGTATDTQYF | TGTGCCAGTAGTATCCCGGGGACTGCCACAGATACGCAGTATTTT
TRBJ2-6 | TRBV9 | NA | NA | CASSVGTGANVLTF | TGTGCCAGCAGCGTAGGGACAGGGGCCAACGTCCTGACTTTC
TRBJ2-1 | TRBV21-1 | NA | NA | CAPHGAAAGDEQFF | TGTGCCCCCCACGGGGCCGCCGCGGGGGATGAGCAGTTCTTC
TRBJ2-1 | TRBV7-2 | TRBD2 | NA | CASSKDSGGTYNEQFF | TGTGCCAGCAGCAAAGACTCGGGGGGGACCTACAATGAGCAGTTCTTC
TRBJ2-5 | TRBV9 | TRBD2 | NA | CASSVGTGGPETQYF | TGTGCCAGCAGCGTAGGGACGGGGGGGCCGGAGACCCAGTACTTC
TRBJ1-1 | TRBV7-6 | NA | NA | CASSLAPGMNTEAFF | TGTGCCAGCAGCTTAGCTCCCGGGATGAACACTGAAGCTTTCTTT
TRBJ2-1 | TRBV7-6 | TRBD1 | NA | CASSAGQGDNEQFF | TGTGCCAGCAGCGCGGGACAGGGCGACAATGAGCAGTTCTTC
TRBJ2-3 | TRBV6-5 | NA | NA | CASSYSMGDTQYF | TGTGCCAGCAGTTACTCTATGGGCGATACGCAGTATTTT